The sequence of this T cell receptor (beta chain) was determined in a study of blood T cell repertoires in COVID-19. Study context: Donors in the United States, Italy and Spain gave samples during acute or convalescent COVID-19. The cDNA or gDNA used as material had been derived from T cells, B-cell-depleted T cells, or PBMCs.

The method was immunoSEQ multiplex PCR; TCRdb's version includes in-frame clones alone and lacks a portion of them. The data contain approximately 140,000 clones, roughly 84% of them seen just once; the ten biggest clones take up 8.2%. The CDR3 sequence is 17 residues long. The germline CDR1 and CDR2 sequences are MNHEY and SVGEGT. After removal of 1 base from V and 4 bases from J, the junction contained 12 bases not matched to a gene. The sequence derives from a woman aged 60 to 75 with acute or convalescent COVID-19. The specimen was peripheral blood. The chain recombines TRBV6-2 or TRBV6-3 with TRBJ1-2, with 7 bases that match TRBD1. The CDR3 sequence is CASSYLSRGRLGYGYTF. CDR3 coding DNA: TGTGCCAGCAGTTACTTGTCAAGGGGGCGCTTGGGCTATGGCTACACCTTC.